The T cell receptor (beta chain) described here comes from a study of T cell responses to AZD1222 COVID-19 vaccine. Notes on this clone: No antigen is known for it.

Assay used: immunoSEQ multiplex PCR; TCRdb lists only in-frame clones, some missing. Of some 170,000 clones in the sample, 85% to 90% were seen once. Whole-study findings and limits: Spike-spanning, vaccine-associated CD4 TCRs were dominant at 160-218 and 743-854. Baseline testing showed seropositivity in only a handful of AZD1222 recipients. The study sampled repertoires only after the peak T cell response.

The CDR3 has 12 amino acids. V lost 3 bases and J 3 bases, leaving 5 bases between the germline ends. This specimen was peripheral blood, taken 28 days after the second dose of the MenACWY control vaccine. The chain combines TRBV12-3 or TRBV12-4 with TRBJ2-5; D is ambiguous. The sequence derives from an adult who received the MenACWY meningococcal vaccine as a control. The CDR3 loop reads CASSFREETQYF. In DNA, the CDR3 is TGTGCCAGCAGTTTTCGGGAAGAGACCCAGTACTTC.